The source of this T cell receptor beta chain is a study of human T cells and chemical hapten exposure. Study findings and constraints: The study found that DPC sensitization did not change TCRs above 1 in 1000 frequency.

Time point here: patch test 2, 6 weeks after DPC sensitization. The sample's treatment: therapeutic diphenylcyclopropenone sensitization with weekly scalp DPC. Alopecia patients, 18 to 70 years old and DPC-suitable, served as donors. This CDR3 is 15 amino acids long. The V gene lost 7 bases and the J gene lost 0 bases, with 14 bases spanning the gap. Germline CDR1 and CDR2: WSHSY and SAAADI. The library gave individual cDNA molecules unique molecular identifiers. TCRdb re-called the RACE reads through MiXCR, storing one row per CDR3 protein. The sample consists of approximately 96,000 distinct CDR3 sequences, 9.3% of them appearing once. The sample holds many counts of this clonotype. Its antigen is not known.

The origin of this receptor is a middle-aged woman with alopecia areata. Some clones in this sample may be carry-over from other donors' samples. Sequences were derived from whole blood, sampled in connection with sensitization to the hapten diphenylcyclopropenone (DPC). The chain has TRBV10-2 and TRBJ2-3; perhaps TRBD2 as D (6 bases). The CDR3 DNA follows: TGCGCCAGCACTGACCTTAGCGGTAGCACAGATACGCAGTATTTT. Its protein product is CASTDLSGSTDTQYF.